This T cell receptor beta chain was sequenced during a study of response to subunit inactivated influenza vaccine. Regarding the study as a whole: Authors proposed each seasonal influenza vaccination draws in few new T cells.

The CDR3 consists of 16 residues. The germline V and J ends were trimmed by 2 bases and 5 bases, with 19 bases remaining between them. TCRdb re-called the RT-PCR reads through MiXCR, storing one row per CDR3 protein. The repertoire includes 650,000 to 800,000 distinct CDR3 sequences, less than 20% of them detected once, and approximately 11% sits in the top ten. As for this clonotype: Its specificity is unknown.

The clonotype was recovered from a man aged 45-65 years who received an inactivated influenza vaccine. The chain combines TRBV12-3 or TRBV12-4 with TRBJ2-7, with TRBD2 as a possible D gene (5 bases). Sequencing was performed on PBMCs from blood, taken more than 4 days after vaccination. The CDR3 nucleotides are TGTGCCAGCAGTTTAAAAGACTACCCTATCCTCCACGAGCAGTACTTC. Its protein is CASSLKDYPILHEQYF.